This entry describes one T cell receptor beta chain. Some clones are missing from TCRdb's copy, which holds only in-frame ones; the method was immunoSEQ multiplex PCR. Among around 190,000 clones listed, around 85% were seen once. This sample is drawn from a study of blood T cell repertoires in COVID-19. Study background: Acute and convalescent COVID-19 samples came from the United States, Italy and Spain.

The CDR3 consists of 17 residues. The receptor's source is a woman aged 55-69 years with acute or convalescent COVID-19. The sample comprised peripheral blood. V gene TRBV21-1 combines with J gene TRBJ2-1; the table assigns TRBD2, which was not confirmed against the DNA. TRBV21-1 is shown as a pseudogene. The CDR3 region is CASTPTSGRASYNEQFF. The CDR3 DNA follows: TGTGCCAGCACCCCGACTAGCGGGAGGGCCTCCTACAATGAGCAGTTCTTC.